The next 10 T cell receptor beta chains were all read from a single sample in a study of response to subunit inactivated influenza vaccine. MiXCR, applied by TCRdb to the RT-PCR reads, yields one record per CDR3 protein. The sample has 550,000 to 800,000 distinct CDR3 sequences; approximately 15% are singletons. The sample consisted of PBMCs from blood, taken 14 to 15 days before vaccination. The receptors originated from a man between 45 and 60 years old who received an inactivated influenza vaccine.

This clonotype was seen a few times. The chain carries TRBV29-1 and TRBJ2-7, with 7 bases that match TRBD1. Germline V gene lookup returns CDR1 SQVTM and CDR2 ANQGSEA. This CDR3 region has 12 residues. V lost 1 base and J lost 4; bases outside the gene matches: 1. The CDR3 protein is CSVEVDRYEQYF. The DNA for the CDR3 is TGCAGCGTTGAAGTGGACAGGTACGAGCAGTACTTC.

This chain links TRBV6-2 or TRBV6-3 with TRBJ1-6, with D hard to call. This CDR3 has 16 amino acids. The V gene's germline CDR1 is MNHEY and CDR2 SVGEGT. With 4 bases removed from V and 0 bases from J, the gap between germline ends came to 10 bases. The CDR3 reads CASSFGRSSYNSPLHF. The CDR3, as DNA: TGTGCCAGCAGTTTTGGCAGGAGCTCCTATAATTCACCCCTCCACTTT.

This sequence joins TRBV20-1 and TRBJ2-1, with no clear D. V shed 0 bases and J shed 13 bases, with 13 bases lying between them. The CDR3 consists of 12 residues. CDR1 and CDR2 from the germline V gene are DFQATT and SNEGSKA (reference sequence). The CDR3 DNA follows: TGCAGTGCTAGAGATTACTCCATAGCCCAGTTCTTC. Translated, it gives CSARDYSIAQFF.

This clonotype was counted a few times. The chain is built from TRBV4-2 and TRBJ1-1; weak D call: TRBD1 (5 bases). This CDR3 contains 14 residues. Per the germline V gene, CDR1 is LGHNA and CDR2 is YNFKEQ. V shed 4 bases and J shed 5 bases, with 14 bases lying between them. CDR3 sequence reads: CASSRWDLGTEAFF. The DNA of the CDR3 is TGTGCCAGCAGCCGATGGGACCTCGGGACTGAAGCTTTCTTT.

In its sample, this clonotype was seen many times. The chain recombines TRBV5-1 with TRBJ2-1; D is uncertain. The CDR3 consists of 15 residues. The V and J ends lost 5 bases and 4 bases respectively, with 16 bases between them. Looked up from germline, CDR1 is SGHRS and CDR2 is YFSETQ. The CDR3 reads CASSLAQAAYNEQFF. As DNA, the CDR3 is TGCGCCAGCAGTCTGGCCCAGGCGGCGTACAATGAGCAGTTCTTC.

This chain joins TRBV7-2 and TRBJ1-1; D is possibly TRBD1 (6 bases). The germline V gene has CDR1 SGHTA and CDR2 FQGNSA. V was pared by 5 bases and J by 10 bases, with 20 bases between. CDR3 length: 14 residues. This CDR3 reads CASSHPETGNRAFF. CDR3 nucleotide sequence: TGTGCCAGCAGCCATCCCGAGACAGGAAATCGAGCTTTCTTT. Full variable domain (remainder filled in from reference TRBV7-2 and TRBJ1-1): GAGVSQSPSNKVTEKGKDVELRCDPISGHTALYWYRQSLGQGLEFLIYFQGNSAPDKSGLPSDRFSAERTGGSVSTLTIQRTQQEDSAVYLCASSHPETGNRAFFGQGTRLTVV.

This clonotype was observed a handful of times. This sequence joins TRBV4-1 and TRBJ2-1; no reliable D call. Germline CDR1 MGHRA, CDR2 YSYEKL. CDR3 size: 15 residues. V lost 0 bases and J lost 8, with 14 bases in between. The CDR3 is CASSQEFNTVDEQFF. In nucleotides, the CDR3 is TGCGCCAGCAGCCAAGAGTTCAACACAGTCGATGAGCAGTTCTTC.

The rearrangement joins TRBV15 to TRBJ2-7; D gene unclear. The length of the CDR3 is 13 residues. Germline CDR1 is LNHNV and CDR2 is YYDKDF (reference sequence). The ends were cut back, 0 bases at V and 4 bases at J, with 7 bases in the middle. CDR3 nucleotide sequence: TGTGCCACCAGCAGAGATACCGCATACGAGCAGTACTTC. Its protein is CATSRDTAYEQYF.

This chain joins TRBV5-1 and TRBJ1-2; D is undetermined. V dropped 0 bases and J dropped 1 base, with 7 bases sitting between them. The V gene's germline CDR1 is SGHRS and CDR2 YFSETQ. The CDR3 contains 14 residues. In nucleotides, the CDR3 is TGCGCCAGCAGCTTGGATGGCAGTAACTATGGCTACACCTTC. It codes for CASSLDGSNYGYTF.

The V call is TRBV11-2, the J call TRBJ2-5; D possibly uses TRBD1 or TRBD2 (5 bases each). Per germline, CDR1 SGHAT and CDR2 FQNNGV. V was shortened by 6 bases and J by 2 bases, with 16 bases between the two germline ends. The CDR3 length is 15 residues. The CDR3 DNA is TGTGCCAGCAGAAACCACGGGACGGGGCAAGAGACCCAGTACTTC. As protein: CASRNHGTGQETQYF.